This T cell receptor (beta chain) was recovered during a study of blood T cell repertoires in COVID-19. Study background: Some COVID-19 samples were acute and others convalescent; all came from the United States, Italy and Spain. Sample material is recorded as cDNA or gDNA derived from T cells, B-cell-depleted T cells, or PBMCs.

Germline CDR1 is GTSNPN and CDR2 is SVGIG (reference sequence). V was cut by 5 bases and J by 3 bases, with 20 bases left in between. This CDR3 spans 15 amino acids. The sample holds one count of this clone. Per the study methods: Reference gene primer amplification in the assay estimated nucleated cell counts. Profiled with immunoSEQ multiplex PCR; TCRdb holds only in-frame clones, not every one. V and J calls and clone size are as listed in that table; D and trimming were resolved from the DNA. The table includes tens of thousands of clones, 83% detected once. V usage is TRBV30 and J usage is TRBJ2-7, with D perhaps TRBD2 (6 bases). The material sequenced was peripheral blood. This TCR was sampled from a middle-aged man with active COVID-19. The CDR3 nucleotides are TGTGCCTGGCCTACGCGGACTATTGTTTGCTACGAGCAGTACTTC. Translating gives CAWPTRTIVCYEQYF.